The sample holds many counts of the clone carrying this T cell receptor (beta chain). The source of the sample is a study of OX40 agonist ivuxolimab in advanced cancers. This CDR3 contains 15 residues. V trimming: 6 bases; J trimming: 8 bases; junction bases outside the gene matches: 7. Germline V lookup: CDR1 MDHEN, CDR2 SYDVKM. Using immunoSEQ multiplex PCR, the repertoire was profiled, and TCRdb retains in-frame clones only, with some absent. The sample lists around 19,000 clones, less than 85% occurring once. The material was CD4+ or CD8+ T cells sorted from blood, obtained in a trial of the OX40 agonist ivuxolimab. This TCR was sampled from an adult with an advanced solid tumor such as melanoma, head and neck, liver or kidney cancer. The rearrangement uses TRBV28 and TRBJ2-1, with TRBD2 identical over 13 bases. In nucleotides, the CDR3 is TGTGCCAGCAGCCGAGGACTAGCGGGAGCATATGAGCAGTTCTTC. Translating gives CASSRGLAGAYEQFF.